The T cell receptor (beta chain) under discussion was sequenced for a study of identical twins (dated by TCRdb to 2016 to 2018). With respect to the entire study: The study deep-sequenced TCR alpha and beta repertoires from monozygotic twins, unrelated adults of various ages and cord blood to test whether fetal clonotypes persist. Replicate twin experiments were performed at different times using different library preparation protocols to rule out contamination. Summary of the overall study and its limitations: Recombination models systematically underestimated out-of-frame TCR alpha sharing in monozygotic twins but agreed with sharing between unrelated individuals. The excess sharing between twins in beta out-of-frame sequences was weaker because fewer shared sequences reduced the signal-to-noise ratio. Compared with coincidental sharing between unrelated individuals, out-of-frame TCR alpha sequences shared between twins showed an excess of sequences with low generation probability. Invariant T cells such as MAIT and iNKT could partly confound zero-insertion analyses, though diverse VJ usage argued against this for most clonotypes. Because the same donors could not be followed over many years, the conclusions relied on cross-sectional statistical analysis. Fewer insertions were carried by abundant cord blood beta clonotypes; a weaker similar trend was observed in young adult naive repertoires, while no such trend was observed in memory repertoires.

Every donor in the study was a healthy Caucasian. Three pairs of female monozygotic twins, all aged roughly 18 to 30 years, made up the twin cohort. Peripheral blood mononuclear cells were used as the source from which RNA for TCR libraries was isolated. V gives up 2 bases and J gives up 4 bases, and the segment between their germline ends measures 14 bases. The cysteine opens and the phenylalanine closes a CDR3 of 15 amino acids. The sequence is cut down to CDR3 DNA, 45 bases in frame from base 1. CDR1 and CDR2 were assigned from the germline V gene as SGHTA and FQGTGA. Receptor libraries were prepared by 5' RACE. The data were produced on an Illumina HiSeq 2000. A universal primer binding site was added through template switching, and the final cDNA carried a unique molecular identifier so that TCR cDNA molecules could be counted accurately. First-strand cDNA for TCR alpha and beta chains was synthesized from specific primers in the conserved constant-segment region. Each cDNA library was double barcoded, with a SMART-Mk sample barcode plus Illumina barcodes, to control for contamination. Two successive PCR steps introduced TruSeq adapter sequences along with Illumina sample barcodes. Sequencing of the TCR alpha and beta cDNA libraries was done on the Illumina HiSeq platform using custom primers. In the paper's pipeline: MiGEC was used to process raw reads and extract unique molecular identifiers, and MiXCR was used to find CDR3 positions. Recombination models were inferred per individual with the repgenHMM and IGoR tools using an EM algorithm. Shared clonotypes were analyzed with the tcR package in R, and sharing was normalized by the product of cloneset sizes. To study raw recombination free of thymic and clonal selection effects, out-of-frame nonproductive sequences were analyzed. TCRdb itself trimmed the public reads at Q25 with fastp, ran MiXCR and retained productive beta chains. All rows with the same CDR3 protein become a single entry with the most common DNA and genes. V and J calls and clone size were set by TCRdb, not the authors. The sample includes 690,000 or so distinct CDR3 sequences, with around 8.3% observed a single time. The ten largest clonotypes hold around 0.98% of the sample.

Details on this clonotype: Which antigen it targets is not known. The input lacks base qualities; no much larger clone sits a single base away.

This same sample was also taken into another study, of yellow fever vaccine responses in identical twins. That second report states: The authors reported that the T cell response to vaccination in identical twins appeared partly convergent and partly personalized. Focusing on identical twins, the study followed the T cell clones that responded to the vaccine, and did so with precision.

The origin of this receptor is a young woman in good health. Sequences were obtained from PBMCs. In this chain, TRBV7-3 is recombined with TRBJ1-1; the D gene is possibly TRBD1, with 5 bases matching. The bases read TGTGCCAGCAGCTTAGGAGGGGACCCGGCCACTGAAGCTTTCTTT. It specifies CASSLGGDPATEAFF.